The rows below give T cell receptor beta chains drawn from one sample of a study of shared T cell receptors in the human thymus. Clones were read by immunoSEQ multiplex PCR, and TCRdb kept only the in-frame ones, dropping some. The top ten hold 0.0095% to 0.011% of the sample, which has some 700,000 clones, around 85% seen once. This same sample was also taken into another study, of human thymus T cells.

Sequencing input: thymocytes. These TCRs come from a girl under two years old with a congenital heart defect. Each CDR3 is given with its conserved first and last residue. The listing skips clone size in some rows; elsewhere it reads once, few, many or a size class.

j_gene,v_gene,abundance,CDR3aa
TRBJ1-4,TRBV27,.,CASSLRRGGKLFF
TRBJ1-5,TRBV19,few,CASRVRQVRAGYSNQPQHF
TRBJ1-1,TRBV4-1,.,CASSQVYRGLWAFF
TRBJ2-1,TRBV14,once,CASSQERYRGGEQFF
TRBJ2-1,TRBV7-2,few,CASRSSGGANNEQFF
TRBJ1-1,TRBV27,.,CASMTGENTEAFF
TRBJ1-5,TRBV13,.,CASSLGMPPGGGQPQHF
TRBJ1-2,TRBV28,.,CASSLWQRPENYGYTF
TRBJ1-2,TRBV5-6,.,CASSPGGVYGYTF
TRBJ2-6,TRBV14,.,CASRQGPANVLTF
TRBJ1-2,TRBV27,.,CASSEGELGTAYGYTF
TRBJ2-5,TRBV7-2,.,CASSLSGDRRMQETQYF
TRBJ1-4,TRBV4-1,.,CASSQGGGGEKLFF
TRBJ2-2,TRBV10-3,.,CAISDCGPSHTGELFF
TRBJ1-6,TRBV7-8,.,CASSLERERGGLSYNSPLHF